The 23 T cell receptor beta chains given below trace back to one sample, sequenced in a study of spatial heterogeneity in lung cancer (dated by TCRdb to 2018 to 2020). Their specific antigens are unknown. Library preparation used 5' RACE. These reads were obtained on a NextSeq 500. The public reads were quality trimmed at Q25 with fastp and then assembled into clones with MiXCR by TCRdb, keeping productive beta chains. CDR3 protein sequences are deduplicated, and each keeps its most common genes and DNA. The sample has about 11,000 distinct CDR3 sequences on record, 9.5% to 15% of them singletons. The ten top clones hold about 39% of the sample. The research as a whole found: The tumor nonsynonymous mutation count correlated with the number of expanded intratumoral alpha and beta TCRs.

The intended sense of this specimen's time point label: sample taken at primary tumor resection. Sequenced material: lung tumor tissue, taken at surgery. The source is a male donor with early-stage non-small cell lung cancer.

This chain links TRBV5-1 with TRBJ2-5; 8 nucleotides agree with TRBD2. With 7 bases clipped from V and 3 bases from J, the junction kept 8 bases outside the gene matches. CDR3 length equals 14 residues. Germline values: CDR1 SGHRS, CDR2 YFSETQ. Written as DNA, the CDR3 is TGCGCCAGCTCCTGGCGGGGGGCTGAAGAGACCCAGTACTTC. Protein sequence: CASSWRGAEETQYF.

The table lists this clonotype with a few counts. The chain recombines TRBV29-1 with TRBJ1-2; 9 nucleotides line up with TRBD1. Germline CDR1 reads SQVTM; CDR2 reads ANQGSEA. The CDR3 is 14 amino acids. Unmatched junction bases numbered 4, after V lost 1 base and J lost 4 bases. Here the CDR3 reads CSVEGGQGTYGYTF. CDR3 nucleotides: TGCAGCGTTGAAGGCGGACAGGGGACCTATGGCTACACCTTC.

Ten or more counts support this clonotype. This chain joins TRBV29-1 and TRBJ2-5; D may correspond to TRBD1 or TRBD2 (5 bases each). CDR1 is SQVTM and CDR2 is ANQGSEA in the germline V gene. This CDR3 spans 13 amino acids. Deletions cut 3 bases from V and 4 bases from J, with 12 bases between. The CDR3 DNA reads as TGCAGCGTTGAGGGGGTCGCACGAGAGACCCAGTACTTC. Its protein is CSVEGVARETQYF.

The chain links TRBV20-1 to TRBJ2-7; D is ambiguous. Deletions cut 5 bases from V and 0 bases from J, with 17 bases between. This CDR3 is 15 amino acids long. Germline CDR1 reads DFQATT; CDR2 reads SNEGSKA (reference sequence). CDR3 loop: CSASDPRLLSYEQYF. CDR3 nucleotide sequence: TGCAGTGCTTCCGACCCCCGGCTTCTCTCCTACGAGCAGTACTTC.

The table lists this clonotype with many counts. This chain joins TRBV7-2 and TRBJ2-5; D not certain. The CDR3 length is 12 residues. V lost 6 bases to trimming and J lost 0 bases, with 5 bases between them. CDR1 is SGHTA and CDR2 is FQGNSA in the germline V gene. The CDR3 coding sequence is TGTGCCAGCAGTCCGTACCAAGAGACCCAGTACTTC. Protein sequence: CASSPYQETQYF.

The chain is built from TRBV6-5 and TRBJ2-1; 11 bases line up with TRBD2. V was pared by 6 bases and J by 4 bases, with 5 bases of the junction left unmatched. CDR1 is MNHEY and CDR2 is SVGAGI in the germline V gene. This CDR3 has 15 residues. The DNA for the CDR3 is TGTGCCAGCAGCACCGGGACTAGCGGTTACAATGAGCAGTTCTTC. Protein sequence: CASSTGTSGYNEQFF.

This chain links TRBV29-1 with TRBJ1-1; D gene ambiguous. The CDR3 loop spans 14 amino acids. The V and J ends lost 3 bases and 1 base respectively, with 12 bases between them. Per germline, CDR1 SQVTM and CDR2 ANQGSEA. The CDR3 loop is CSVEPSMTNTEAFF. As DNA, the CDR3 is TGCAGCGTTGAGCCCTCTATGACGAACACTGAAGCTTTCTTT.

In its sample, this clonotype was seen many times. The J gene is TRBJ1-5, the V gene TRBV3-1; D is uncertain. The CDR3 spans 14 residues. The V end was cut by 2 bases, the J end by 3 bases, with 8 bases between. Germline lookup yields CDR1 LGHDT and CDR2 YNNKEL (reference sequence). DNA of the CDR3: TGTGCCAGCAGCCAATGGGGTTCCAATCAGCCCCAGCATTTT. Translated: CASSQWGSNQPQHF.

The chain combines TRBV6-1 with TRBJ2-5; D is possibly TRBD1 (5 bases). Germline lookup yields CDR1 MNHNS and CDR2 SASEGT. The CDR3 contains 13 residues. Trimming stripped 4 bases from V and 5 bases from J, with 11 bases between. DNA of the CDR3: TGTGCCAGCAGTGTTAGGAGACAGGAGACCCAGTACTTC. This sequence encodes CASSVRRQETQYF.

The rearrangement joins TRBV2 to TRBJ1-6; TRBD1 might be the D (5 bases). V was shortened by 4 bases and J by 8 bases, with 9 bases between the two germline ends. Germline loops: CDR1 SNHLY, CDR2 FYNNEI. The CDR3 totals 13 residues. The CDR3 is CASSGDGDSPLHF. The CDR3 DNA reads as TGTGCCAGCAGTGGGGACGGGGATTCACCCCTCCACTTT.

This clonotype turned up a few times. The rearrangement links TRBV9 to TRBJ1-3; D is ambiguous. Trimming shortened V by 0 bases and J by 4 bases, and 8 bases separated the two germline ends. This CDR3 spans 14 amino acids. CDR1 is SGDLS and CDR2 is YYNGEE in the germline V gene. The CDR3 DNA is TGTGCCAGCAGCGTAGACCTGTTCGGAAACACCATATATTTT. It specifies CASSVDLFGNTIYF.

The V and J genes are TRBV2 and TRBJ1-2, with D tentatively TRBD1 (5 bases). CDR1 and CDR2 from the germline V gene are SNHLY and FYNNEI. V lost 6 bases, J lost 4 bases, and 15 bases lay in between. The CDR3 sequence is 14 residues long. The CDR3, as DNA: TGTGCCAGCAGGGGCCCAGGGTACGCCTATGGCTACACCTTC. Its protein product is CASRGPGYAYGYTF.

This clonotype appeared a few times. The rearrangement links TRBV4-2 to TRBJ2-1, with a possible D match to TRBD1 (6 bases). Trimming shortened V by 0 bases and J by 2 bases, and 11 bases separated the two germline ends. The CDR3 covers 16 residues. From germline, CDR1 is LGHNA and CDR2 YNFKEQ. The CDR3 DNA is TGTGCCAGCAGCCAAGAAACAGGGAGAGCCTACAATGAGCAGTTCTTC. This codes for CASSQETGRAYNEQFF.

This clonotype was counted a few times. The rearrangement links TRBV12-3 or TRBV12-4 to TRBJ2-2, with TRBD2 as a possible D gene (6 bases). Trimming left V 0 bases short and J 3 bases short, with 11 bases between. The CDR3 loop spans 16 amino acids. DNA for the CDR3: TGTGCCAGCAGTTTAGCACTAGCAAGGGACACCGGGGAGCTGTTTTTT. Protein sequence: CASSLALARDTGELFF.

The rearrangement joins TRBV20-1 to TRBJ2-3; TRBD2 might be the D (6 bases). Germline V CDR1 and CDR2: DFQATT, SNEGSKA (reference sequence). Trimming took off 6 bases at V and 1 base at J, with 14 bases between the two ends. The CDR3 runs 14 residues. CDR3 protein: CSAAGTFRTDTQYF. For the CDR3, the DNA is TGCAGTGCCGCAGGGACTTTCCGCACAGATACGCAGTATTTT.

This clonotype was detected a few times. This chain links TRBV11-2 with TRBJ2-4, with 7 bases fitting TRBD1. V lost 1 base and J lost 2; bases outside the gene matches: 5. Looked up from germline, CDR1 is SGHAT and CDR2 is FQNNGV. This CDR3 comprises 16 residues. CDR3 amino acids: CASSLVGQTPKNIQYF. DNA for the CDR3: TGTGCCAGCAGCTTAGTGGGACAGACTCCCAAAAACATTCAGTACTTC.

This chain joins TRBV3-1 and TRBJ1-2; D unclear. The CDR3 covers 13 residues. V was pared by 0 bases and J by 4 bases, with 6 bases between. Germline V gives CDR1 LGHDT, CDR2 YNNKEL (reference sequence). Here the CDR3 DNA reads TGTGCCAGCAGCCAAGATTGGAGCTATGGCTACACCTTC. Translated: CASSQDWSYGYTF.

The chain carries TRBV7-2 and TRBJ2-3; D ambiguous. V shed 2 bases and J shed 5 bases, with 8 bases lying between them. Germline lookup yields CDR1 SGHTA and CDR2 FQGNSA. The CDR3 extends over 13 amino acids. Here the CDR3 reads CASSLLGIDTQYF. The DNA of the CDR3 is TGTGCCAGCAGCTTATTGGGCATAGATACGCAGTATTTT.

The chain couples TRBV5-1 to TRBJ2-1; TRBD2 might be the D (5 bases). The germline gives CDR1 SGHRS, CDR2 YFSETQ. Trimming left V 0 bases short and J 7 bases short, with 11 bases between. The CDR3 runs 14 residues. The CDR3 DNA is TGCGCCAGCAGCTTGGCAACGGGGTGGAATGAGCAGTTCTTC. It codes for CASSLATGWNEQFF.

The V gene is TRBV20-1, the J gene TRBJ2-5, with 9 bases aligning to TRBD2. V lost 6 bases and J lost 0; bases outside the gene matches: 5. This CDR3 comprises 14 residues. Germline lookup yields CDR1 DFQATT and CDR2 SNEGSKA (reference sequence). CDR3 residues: CSASSGEYQETQYF. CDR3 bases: TGCAGTGCATCTAGCGGGGAGTACCAAGAGACCCAGTACTTC.

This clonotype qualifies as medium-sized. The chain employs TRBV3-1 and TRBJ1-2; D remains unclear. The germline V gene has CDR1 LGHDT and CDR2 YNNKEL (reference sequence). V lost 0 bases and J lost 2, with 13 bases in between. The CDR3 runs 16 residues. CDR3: CASSQDTPPANYGYTF. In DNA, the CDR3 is TGTGCCAGCAGCCAAGACACCCCCCCGGCCAACTATGGCTACACCTTC.

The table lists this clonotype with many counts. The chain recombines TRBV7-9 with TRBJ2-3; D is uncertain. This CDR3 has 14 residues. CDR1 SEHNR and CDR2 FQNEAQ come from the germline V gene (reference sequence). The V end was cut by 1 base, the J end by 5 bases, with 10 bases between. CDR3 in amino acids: CASSLVGELDTQYF. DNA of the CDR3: TGTGCCAGCAGCTTAGTTGGGGAACTAGATACGCAGTATTTT. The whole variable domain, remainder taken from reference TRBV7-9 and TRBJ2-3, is DTGVSQNPRHKITKRGQNVTFRCDPISEHNRLYWYRQTLGQGPEFLTYFQNEAQLEKSRLLSDRFSAERPKGSFSTLEIQRTEQGDSAMYLCASSLVGELDTQYFGPGTRLTVL.

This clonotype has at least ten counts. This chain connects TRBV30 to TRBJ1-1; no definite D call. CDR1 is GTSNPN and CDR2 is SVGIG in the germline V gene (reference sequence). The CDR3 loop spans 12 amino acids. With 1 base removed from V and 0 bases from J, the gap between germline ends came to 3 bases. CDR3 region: CAWSDLNTEAFF. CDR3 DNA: TGTGCCTGGAGTGATTTGAACACTGAAGCTTTCTTT. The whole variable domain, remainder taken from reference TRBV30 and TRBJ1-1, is SQTIHQWPATLVQPVGSPLSLECTVEGTSNPNLYWYRQAAGRGLQLLFYSVGIGQISSEVPQNLSASRPQDRQFILSSKKLLLSDSGFYLCAWSDLNTEAFFGQGTRLTVV.